The entry below describes one TCR beta chain. Libraries were prepared by immunoSEQ multiplex PCR; TCRdb keeps only in-frame clonotypes and omits some of them. The sample holds about 120,000 clones, just over 85% seen once. Germline CDR1 and CDR2: LNHNV and YYDKDF (reference sequence). Trimming took off 1 base at V and 7 bases at J, with 29 bases between the two ends. The CDR3 runs to 19 residues. The sample belongs to a study of blood T cell repertoires in COVID-19. As for the study in general: Specimens from acute and convalescent COVID-19 originated in the United States, Italy and Spain.

Sequencing input: peripheral blood. This chain links TRBV15 with TRBJ2-7; D perhaps matches TRBD2 (6 bases). This receptor was obtained from a man aged 40-50 years with acute or convalescent COVID-19. This CDR3 reads CATSRVEFGPGTPGEEQYF. The CDR3 nucleotides are TGTGCCACCAGCAGAGTTGAGTTCGGCCCCGGGACTCCGGGGGAGGAGCAGTACTTC.